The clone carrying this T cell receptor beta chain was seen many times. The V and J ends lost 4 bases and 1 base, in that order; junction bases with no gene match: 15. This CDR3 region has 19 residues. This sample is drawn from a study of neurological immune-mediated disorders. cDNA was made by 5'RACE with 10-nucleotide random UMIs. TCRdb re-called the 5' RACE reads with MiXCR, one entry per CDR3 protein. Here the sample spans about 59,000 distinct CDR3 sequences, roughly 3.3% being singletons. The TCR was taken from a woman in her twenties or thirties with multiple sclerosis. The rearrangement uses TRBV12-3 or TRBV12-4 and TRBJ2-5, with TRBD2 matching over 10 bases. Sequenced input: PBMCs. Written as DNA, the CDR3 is TGTGCCAGCAGTTCCTCATATATAACAGCGGGGGGGGCCCAAGAGACCCAGTACTTC. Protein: CASSSSYITAGGAQETQYF.